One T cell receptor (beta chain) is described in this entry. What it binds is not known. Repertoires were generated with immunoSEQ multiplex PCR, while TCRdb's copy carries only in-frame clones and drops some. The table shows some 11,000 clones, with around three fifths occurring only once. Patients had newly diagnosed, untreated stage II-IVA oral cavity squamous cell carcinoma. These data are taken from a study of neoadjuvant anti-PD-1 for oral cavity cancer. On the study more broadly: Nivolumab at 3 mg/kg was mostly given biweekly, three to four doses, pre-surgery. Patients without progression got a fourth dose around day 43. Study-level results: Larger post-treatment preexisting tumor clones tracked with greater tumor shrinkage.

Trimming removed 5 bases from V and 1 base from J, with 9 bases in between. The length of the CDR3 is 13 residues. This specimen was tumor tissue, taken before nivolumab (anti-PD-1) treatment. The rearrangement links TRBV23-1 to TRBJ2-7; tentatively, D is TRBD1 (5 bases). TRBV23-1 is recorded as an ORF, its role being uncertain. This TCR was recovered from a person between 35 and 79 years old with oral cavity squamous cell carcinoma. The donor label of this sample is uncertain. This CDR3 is CASSYDRSYEQYF. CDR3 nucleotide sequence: TGCGCCAGCAGTTATGACAGATCCTACGAGCAGTACTTC.